Below are 6 T cell receptor beta chains sequenced from a single sample in a study of T cell responses to AZD1222 COVID-19 vaccine. TCRdb's copy holds only in-frame clones and misses some; the assay was immunoSEQ multiplex PCR. The sample includes 200,000 to 250,000 clones, roughly 94% seen only once; the top ten take around 1.7%. Sequenced here: peripheral blood, sampled 28 days after the second dose of the MenACWY control vaccine. The source of these receptors is an adult who received the MenACWY meningococcal vaccine as a control.

The rearrangement uses TRBV14 and TRBJ2-7; D unclear. Trimming cost V 2 bases and J 5 bases, with 19 bases left between them. The CDR3 length is 16 residues. Germline V gene data show CDR1 as SGHDN and CDR2 as FVKESK. The CDR3 is CASSQPRRNKIHEQYF. CDR3 bases: TGTGCCAGCAGCCAACCCCGACGGAACAAGATCCACGAGCAGTACTTC.

The chain has TRBV19 and TRBJ2-1; possibly TRBD1 for D (6 bases). Trimming cost V 7 bases and J 6 bases, with 22 bases left between them. Germline CDR1 is LNHDA and CDR2 is SQIVND (reference sequence). The CDR3 extends over 16 amino acids. CDR3: CASTDPGTQRGNEQFF. In DNA form, the CDR3 reads TGTGCCAGTACCGACCCCGGGACACAGAGGGGCAATGAGCAGTTCTTC.

The V gene is TRBV14, the J gene TRBJ2-7; 9 bases line up with TRBD1. The germline gives CDR1 SGHDN, CDR2 FVKESK. Losses at the gene ends were 3 bases for V and 0 bases for J; bases not matched to a gene: 6. CDR3 length: 16 amino acids. CDR3 nucleotides: TGTGCCAGCAGCCAGCCCACAGGGGGCAACTCCTACGAGCAGTACTTC. Protein: CASSQPTGGNSYEQYF.

In this sample, this clone turned up once. The chain carries TRBV30 and TRBJ1-3, with TRBD1 identical over 7 bases. The CDR3 spans 13 residues. From germline, CDR1 is GTSNPN and CDR2 SVGIG (reference sequence). With V trimmed by 4 bases and J by 3 bases, 3 bases remained unmatched. CDR3 residues: CAWTPGGGNTIYF. The CDR3 DNA follows: TGTGCCTGGACGCCAGGGGGTGGAAACACCATATATTTT.

The chain recombines TRBV5-6 with TRBJ1-4; D unresolved. V was trimmed by 0 bases and J by 4 bases, leaving 7 bases between them. The CDR3 length is 14 residues. In germline, CDR1 is SGHDT, CDR2 YYEEEE. CDR3 coding DNA: TGTGCCAGCAGCTTGGGATCTCGTAATGAAAAACTGTTTTTT. It translates to CASSLGSRNEKLFF.

V usage is TRBV4-3 and J usage is TRBJ2-7; 7 bases are shared with TRBD2. This CDR3 is 17 amino acids long. Germline trimming cut 0 bases from V and 5 bases from J; bases unmatched to any gene: 13. Germline CDR1 and CDR2: LGHNA and YSLEER. DNA of the CDR3: TGCGCCAGCAGCCAAGAGGCGAGGCAGGCCGGGGGGAACGAGCAGTACTTC. Protein product: CASSQEARQAGGNEQYF.